This T cell receptor (beta chain) is drawn from a study of cytomegalovirus exposure and HLA in healthy donors. Study observations and caveats: Sequencing depth across donors, presence/absence analyses assumed, was roughly uniform. The study found most TCR sequences rare, yet found some public TCRs in many donors. Apart from CMV serostatus, no immune exposure information was available.

Researchers ran the PCR with 60 Vbeta and 13 Jbeta primers. Generated by immunoSEQ multiplex PCR, the TCRdb table keeps only in-frame clones and is missing some. The sample lists about 160,000 clones, roughly 77% occurring once. Concerning this clone: What it binds is unknown.

Deletions cut 7 bases from V and 5 bases from J, with 16 bases between. This CDR3 is 14 amino acids long. Germline CDR1 is SGHRS and CDR2 is YFSETQ. This receptor was obtained from a woman aged 40 to 55 in good health and CMV-seropositive. The chain combines TRBV5-1 with TRBJ2-1; D is possibly TRBD2 (7 bases). The sample consisted of PBMCs. The CDR3 DNA follows: TGCGCCAGCGTTGGTGGGGGGGGCGACAATGAGCAGTTCTTC. Its translation is CASVGGGGDNEQFF.